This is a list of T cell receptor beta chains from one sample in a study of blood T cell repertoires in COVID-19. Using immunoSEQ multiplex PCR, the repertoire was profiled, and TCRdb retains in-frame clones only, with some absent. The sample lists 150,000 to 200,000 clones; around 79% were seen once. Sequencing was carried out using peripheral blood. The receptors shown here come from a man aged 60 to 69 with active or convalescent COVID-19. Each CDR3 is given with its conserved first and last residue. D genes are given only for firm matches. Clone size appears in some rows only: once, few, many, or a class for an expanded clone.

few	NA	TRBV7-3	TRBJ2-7	TGTGCCAGCATACTGGGAGGGGGGACCTACGAGCAGTACTTC	CASILGGGTYEQYF
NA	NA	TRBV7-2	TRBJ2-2	TGTGCCAGCAGCTTACAGGGTCGGAACACCGGGGAGCTGTTTTTT	CASSLQGRNTGELFF
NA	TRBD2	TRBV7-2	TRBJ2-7	TGTGCCAGCAGCTTAGCCAGACTAGCGGGAGCTGTTGGCGAGCAGTACTTC	CASSLARLAGAVGEQYF
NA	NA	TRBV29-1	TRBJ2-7	TGCAGCGTTGCGCAGGCAAGCTCCTACGAGCAGTACTTC	CSVAQASSYEQYF
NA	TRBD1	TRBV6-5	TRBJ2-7	TGTGCCAGCAGTTTGGACAGGGCCCCCTACGAGCAGTACTTC	CASSLDRAPYEQYF
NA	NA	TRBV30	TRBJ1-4	TGTGCCTGGAGAGGGGTCCCTAATGAAAAACTGTTTTTT	CAWRGVPNEKLFF
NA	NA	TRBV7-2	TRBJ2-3	TGTGCCAGCAGAAAGCCGGCGGGGACAGATACGCAGTATTTT	CASRKPAGTDTQYF
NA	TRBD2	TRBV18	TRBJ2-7	TGTGCCAGCTCACCGAGGACTAGCGGGATGAGCGAGCAGTACTTC	CASSPRTSGMSEQYF
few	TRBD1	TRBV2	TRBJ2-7	TGTGCCAGCAAGCTACAGGGGACCTCCTACGAGCAGTACTTC	CASKLQGTSYEQYF
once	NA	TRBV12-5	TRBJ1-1	TGTGCTAGTGGTTTGGCCCAGGGAAGCCCTGAAGCTTTCTTT	CASGLAQGSPEAFF
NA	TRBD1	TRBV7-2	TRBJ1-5	TGTGCCAGCAGCTTAGTTTCCGGGACAGGTAATCAGCCCCAGCATTTT	CASSLVSGTGNQPQHF
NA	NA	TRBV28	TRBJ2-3	TGTGCCAGCAGTTTAGCAGGGAACCCTGGCACAGATACGCAGTATTTT	CASSLAGNPGTDTQYF
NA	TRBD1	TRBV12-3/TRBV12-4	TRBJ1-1	TGTGCCAGCAGTCCCACAGGGGGCCGAAAGGCTTTCTTT	CASSPTGGRKAFF
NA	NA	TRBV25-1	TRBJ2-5	TGTGCCCCTGGGGGGAAGGAGAAAGAGACCCAGTACTTC	CAPGGKEKETQYF
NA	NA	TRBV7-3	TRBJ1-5	TGTGCCAGCAGCTTAGTAGCGAATCAGCCCCAGCATTTT	CASSLVANQPQHF
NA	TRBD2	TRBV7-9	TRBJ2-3	TGTGCCAGCAGCCCGAGGAAGCGGGAGGAGGATCCAGATACGCAGTATTTT	CASSPRKREEDPDTQYF
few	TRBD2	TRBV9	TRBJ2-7	TGTGCCAGCAGCGTTAGCGGGAGTGGTTTCTACGAGCAGTACTTC	CASSVSGSGFYEQYF
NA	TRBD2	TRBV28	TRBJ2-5	TGTGCCAGCAGACTAGCGTCGGTGGAGACCCAGTACTTC	CASRLASVETQYF
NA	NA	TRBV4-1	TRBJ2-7	TGCGCCAGCAGCCAAGGAAACAGCTACGAGCAGTACTTC	CASSQGNSYEQYF
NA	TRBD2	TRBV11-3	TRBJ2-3	TGTGCCAGCGCACACCGCCTCGGCGGGAGTGAAGCAGATACGCAGTATTTT	CASAHRLGGSEADTQYF
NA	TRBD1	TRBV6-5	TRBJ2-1	TGTGCCAGCCACCGGGACAGGGCATACAATGAGCAGTTCTTC	CASHRDRAYNEQFF
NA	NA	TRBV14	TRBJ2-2	TGTGCCAGCAGCCAAGCGGGGAGAGGGTCCGGGGAGCTGTTTTTT	CASSQAGRGSGELFF
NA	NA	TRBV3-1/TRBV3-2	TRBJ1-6	TGTGCCAGCAGCCAAGCAGGACAGAACTCAAATTCACCCCTCCACTTT	CASSQAGQNSNSPLHF
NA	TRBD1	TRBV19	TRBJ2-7	TGTGCCAGTAGTATAACTCTGGACAGGGAACCCTACGAGCAGTACTTC	CASSITLDREPYEQYF
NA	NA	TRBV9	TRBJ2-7	TGTGCCAGCAGCGCCCGACAGGCCCCCTACGAGCAGTACTTC	CASSARQAPYEQYF
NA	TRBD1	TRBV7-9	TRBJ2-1	TGTGCCAGCAGCCCGCGGACAGGGGGCGCGGACTACCCCAATGAGCAGTTCTTC	CASSPRTGGADYPNEQFF
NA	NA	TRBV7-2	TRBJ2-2	TGTGCCAGCAGCCAGGGGTTTAGCGGGACCGGGGAGCTGTTTTTT	CASSQGFSGTGELFF
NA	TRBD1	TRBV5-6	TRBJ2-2	TGTGCCAGCAGCTTACCGGACAGGGTTGGAGGGGAGCTGTTTTTT	CASSLPDRVGGELFF
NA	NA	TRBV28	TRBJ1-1	TGTGCCAGCAGTGCCGCCCACCGGTTGAACACTGAAGCTTTCTTT	CASSAAHRLNTEAFF
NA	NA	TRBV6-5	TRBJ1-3	TGTGCCAGCAGCCAACTGGGGGGGTTTGACACCATATATTTT	CASSQLGGFDTIYF
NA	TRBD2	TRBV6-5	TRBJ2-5	TGTGCCAGCAACACCGGGGGGATCGAAGAGACCCAGTACTTC	CASNTGGIEETQYF
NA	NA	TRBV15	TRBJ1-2	TGTGCCACCAGCAGAGATCGGGATTATGGCTACACCTTC	CATSRDRDYGYTF
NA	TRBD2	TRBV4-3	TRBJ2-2	TGCGCCAGCAGCCAAGGGAGCGGGAGCGCCGGGGAGCTGTTTTTT	CASSQGSGSAGELFF
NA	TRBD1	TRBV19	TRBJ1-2	TGTGCCAGCGCGACAGGGGGCCTCGGCTATGGCTACACCTTC	CASATGGLGYGYTF
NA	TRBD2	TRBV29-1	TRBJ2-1	TGCAGCGCTCCTGGGGGACTAGCGGGAGTGGCCGAGCAGTTCTTC	CSAPGGLAGVAEQFF
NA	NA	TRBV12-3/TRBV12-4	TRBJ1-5	TGTGCCAGCAGTCCTGGAGCAGATCAGCCCCAGCATTTT	CASSPGADQPQHF
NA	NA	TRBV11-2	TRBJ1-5	TGTGCCAGCAGCCCGACGGGGGATCAGCCCCAGCATTTT	CASSPTGDQPQHF
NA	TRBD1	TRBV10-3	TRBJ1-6	TGTGCCATCAGTGACCACTGGACAGGGGGCAATTCACCCCTCCACTTT	CAISDHWTGGNSPLHF
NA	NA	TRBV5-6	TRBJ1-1	TGTGCCAGCAGCTCTCCATCCGGGACAGAAGCTTTCTTT	CASSSPSGTEAFF
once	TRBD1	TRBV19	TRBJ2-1	TGTGCCAGCGACAGGGGGCCCGATGAGCAGTTCTTC	CASDRGPDEQFF
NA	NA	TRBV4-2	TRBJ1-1	TGTGCCAGCAGCCAAGATTCGGGGGCTGAAGCTTTCTTT	CASSQDSGAEAFF
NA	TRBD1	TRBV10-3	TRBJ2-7	TGTGCCATCGGGGACAGGGAATCCTACGAGCAGTACTTC	CAIGDRESYEQYF
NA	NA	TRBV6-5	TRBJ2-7	TGTGCCAGCAGCGCCACAGGGTTCTACGAGCAGTACTTC	CASSATGFYEQYF
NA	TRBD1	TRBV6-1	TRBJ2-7	TGTGCCAGCAGTGAAGCTTGGGACAGCTACGAGCAGTACTTC	CASSEAWDSYEQYF
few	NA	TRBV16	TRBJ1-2	TGTGCCAGCACCCCGGGTGCATATGGCTACACCTTC	CASTPGAYGYTF
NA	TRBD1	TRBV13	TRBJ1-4	TGTGCCAGCAGCTCCAGAGAGACAGGGATTGGGGAAAAACTGTTTTTT	CASSSRETGIGEKLFF
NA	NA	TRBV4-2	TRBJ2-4	TGTGCCAGCAGCCAAGATAAACAGTCTCTAGCCAAAAACATTCAGTACTTC	CASSQDKQSLAKNIQYF
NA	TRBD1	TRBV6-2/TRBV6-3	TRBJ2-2	TGTGCCAGCAGCCCTCAGGGGGCGTTTACCGGGGAGCTGTTTTTT	CASSPQGAFTGELFF
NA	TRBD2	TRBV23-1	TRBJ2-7	TGCGCCAGCAGTCAATCGGAGTCTAGCGGCCGCTACGAGCAGTACTTC	CASSQSESSGRYEQYF
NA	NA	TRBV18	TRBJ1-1	TGTGCCAGCTCCAACAGGGACGGCTCTGAAGCTTTCTTT	CASSNRDGSEAFF